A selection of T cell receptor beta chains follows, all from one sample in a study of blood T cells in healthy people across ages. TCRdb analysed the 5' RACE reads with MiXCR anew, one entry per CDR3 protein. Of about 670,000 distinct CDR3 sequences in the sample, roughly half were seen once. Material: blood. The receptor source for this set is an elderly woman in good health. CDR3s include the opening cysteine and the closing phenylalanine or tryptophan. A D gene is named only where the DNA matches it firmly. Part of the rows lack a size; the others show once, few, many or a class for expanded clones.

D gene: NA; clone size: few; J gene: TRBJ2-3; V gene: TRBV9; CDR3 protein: CASSVGGGRGTDTQYF; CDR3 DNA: TGTGCCAGCAGCGTAGGCGGGGGCCGGGGCACAGATACGCAGTATTTT
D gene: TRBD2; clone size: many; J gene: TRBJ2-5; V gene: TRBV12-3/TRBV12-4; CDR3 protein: CASTAKRGFQETQYF; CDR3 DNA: TGTGCCAGCACGGCGAAGCGGGGGTTCCAAGAGACCCAGTACTTC
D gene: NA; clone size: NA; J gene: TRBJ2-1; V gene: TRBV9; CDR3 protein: CASSKGPPGYNEQFF; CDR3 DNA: TGTGCCAGCTCAAAAGGCCCCCCGGGCTACAATGAGCAGTTCTTC
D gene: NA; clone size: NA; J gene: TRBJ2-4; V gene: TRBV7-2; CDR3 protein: CASSSTQGNIQYF; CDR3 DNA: TGTGCCAGCAGCTCCACACAGGGAAACATTCAGTACTTC
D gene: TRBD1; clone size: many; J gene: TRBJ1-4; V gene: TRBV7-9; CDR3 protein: CASSMAGTGIGKLFF; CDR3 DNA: TGTGCCAGCAGCATGGCCGGGACAGGGATCGGAAAACTGTTTTTT
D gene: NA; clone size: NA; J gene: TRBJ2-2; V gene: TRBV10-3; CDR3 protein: CAIRGGTNTGELFF; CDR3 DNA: TGTGCCATCCGCGGAGGCACGAACACCGGGGAGCTGTTTTTT
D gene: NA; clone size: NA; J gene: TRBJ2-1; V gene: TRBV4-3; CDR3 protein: CASSQTGRNEQFF; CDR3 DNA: TGCGCCAGCAGCCAAACTGGACGAAATGAGCAGTTCTTC
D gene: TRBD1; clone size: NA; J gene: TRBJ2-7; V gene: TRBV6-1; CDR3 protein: CASSFLGTGGRDEQYF; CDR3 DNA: TGTGCCAGCAGTTTCCTGGGGACAGGGGGGCGGGATGAGCAGTACTTC
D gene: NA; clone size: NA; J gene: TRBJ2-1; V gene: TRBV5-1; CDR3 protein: CASSGPGSSNEQFF; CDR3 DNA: TGCGCCAGCAGTGGGCCAGGGTCATCCAATGAGCAGTTCTTC
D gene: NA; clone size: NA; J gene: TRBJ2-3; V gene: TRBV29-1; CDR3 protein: CSVAGLTDTQYF; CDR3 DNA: TGCAGCGTTGCTGGTCTCACAGATACGCAGTATTTT
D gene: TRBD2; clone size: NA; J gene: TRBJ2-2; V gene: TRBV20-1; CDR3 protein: CSAKPTGGTGELFF; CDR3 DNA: TGCAGTGCCAAACCCACGGGGGGCACCGGGGAGCTGTTTTTT
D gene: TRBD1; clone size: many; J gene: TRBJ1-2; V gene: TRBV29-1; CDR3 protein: CSVERQGTYYGYTF; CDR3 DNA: TGCAGCGTTGAGAGACAGGGGACTTACTATGGCTACACCTTC
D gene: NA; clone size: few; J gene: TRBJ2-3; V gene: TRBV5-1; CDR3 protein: CASSLQNLVDTQYF; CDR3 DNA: TGCGCCAGCAGCCTGCAAAATTTGGTAGATACGCAGTATTTT
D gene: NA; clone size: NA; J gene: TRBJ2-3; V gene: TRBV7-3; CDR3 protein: CASSLSHATDTQYF; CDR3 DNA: TGTGCCAGCAGCTTATCCCATGCGACAGATACGCAGTATTTT
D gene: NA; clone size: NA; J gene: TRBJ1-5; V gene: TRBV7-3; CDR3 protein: CATEGGGGFQPQHF; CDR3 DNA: TGTGCCACCGAGGGGGGCGGAGGTTTTCAGCCCCAGCATTTT
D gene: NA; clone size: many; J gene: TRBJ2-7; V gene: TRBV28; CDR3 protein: CASRRTVYVYEQYF; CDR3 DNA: TGTGCCAGCAGACGGACAGTGTACGTTTACGAGCAGTACTTC
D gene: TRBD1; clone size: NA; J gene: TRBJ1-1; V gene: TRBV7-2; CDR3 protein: CASSLAQQGGSLEAFF; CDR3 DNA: TGTGCCAGCAGCTTAGCCCAACAGGGGGGATCATTAGAAGCTTTCTTT
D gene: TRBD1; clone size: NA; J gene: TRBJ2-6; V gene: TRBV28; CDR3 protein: CASSTHRGSYSGANVLTF; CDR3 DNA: TGTGCCAGCAGTACCCACAGGGGGAGTTACTCTGGGGCCAACGTCCTGACTTTC
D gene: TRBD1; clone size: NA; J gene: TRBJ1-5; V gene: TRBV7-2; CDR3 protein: CASGQGAHNQPQHF; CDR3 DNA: TGTGCCAGCGGACAGGGGGCGCACAATCAGCCCCAGCATTTT
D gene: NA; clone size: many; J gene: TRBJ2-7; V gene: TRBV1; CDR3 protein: CTSSLTRRGREQYF; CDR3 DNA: TGCACCAGCAGCCTAACGCGGAGGGGGCGTGAGCAGTACTTC
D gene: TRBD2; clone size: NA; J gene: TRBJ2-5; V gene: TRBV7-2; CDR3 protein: CASSLGYLAGGGYQETQYF; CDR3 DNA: TGTGCCAGCAGCTTAGGCTATCTAGCGGGGGGCGGGTACCAAGAGACCCAGTACTTC
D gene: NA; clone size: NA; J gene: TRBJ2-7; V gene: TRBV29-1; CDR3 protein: CSVSSGVDYEQYF; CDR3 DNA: TGCAGCGTTTCCTCAGGGGTGGACTACGAGCAGTACTTC
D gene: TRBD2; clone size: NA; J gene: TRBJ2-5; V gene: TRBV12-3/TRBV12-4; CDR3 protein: CASSSTLAGGQETQYF; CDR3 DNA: TGTGCCAGCAGTTCCACACTAGCGGGGGGCCAAGAGACCCAGTACTTC
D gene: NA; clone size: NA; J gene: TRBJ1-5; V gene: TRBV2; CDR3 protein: CASSENRDYQPQHF; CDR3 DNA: TGTGCCAGCAGTGAAAACAGGGACTATCAGCCCCAGCATTTT
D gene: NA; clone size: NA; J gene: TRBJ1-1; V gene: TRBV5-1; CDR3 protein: CASSLEQGTTEAFF; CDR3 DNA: TGCGCCAGCAGCTTGGAACAGGGAACGACTGAAGCTTTCTTT
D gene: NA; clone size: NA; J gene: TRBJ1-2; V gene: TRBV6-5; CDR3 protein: CASSYSNAYGYTF; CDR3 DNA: TGTGCCAGCAGTTACTCGAATGCCTATGGCTACACCTTC
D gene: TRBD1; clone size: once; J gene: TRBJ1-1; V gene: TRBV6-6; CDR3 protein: CASHIPGGTEAFF; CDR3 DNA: TGTGCCAGCCATATTCCAGGGGGCACTGAAGCTTTCTTT
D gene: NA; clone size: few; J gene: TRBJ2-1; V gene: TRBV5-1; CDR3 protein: CASSLEPGVYNEQFF; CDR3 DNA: TGCGCCAGCAGCTTGGAGCCAGGGGTCTACAATGAGCAGTTCTTC
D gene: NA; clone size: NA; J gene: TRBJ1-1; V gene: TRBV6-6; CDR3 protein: CASKSQSVGRDTEAFF; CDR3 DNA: TGTGCCAGCAAGTCCCAGTCGGTGGGTCGGGACACTGAAGCTTTCTTT
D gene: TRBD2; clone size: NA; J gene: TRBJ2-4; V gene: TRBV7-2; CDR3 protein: CASSLVLAGKNIQYF; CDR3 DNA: TGTGCCAGCAGCTTAGTCCTAGCGGGGAAAAACATTCAGTACTTC
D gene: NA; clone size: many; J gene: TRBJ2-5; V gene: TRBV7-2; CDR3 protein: CASSPGARKTQYF; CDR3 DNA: TGTGCCAGCAGCCCAGGGGCCAGAAAGACCCAGTACTTC
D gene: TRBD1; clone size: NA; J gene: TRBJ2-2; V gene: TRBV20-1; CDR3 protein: CSAYRGRGTGELFF; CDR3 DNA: TGCAGTGCTTACAGGGGGCGCGGGACCGGGGAGCTGTTTTTT
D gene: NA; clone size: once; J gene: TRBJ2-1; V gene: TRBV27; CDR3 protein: CASSTPSGDEQFF; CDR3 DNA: TGTGCCAGCAGTACACCCTCCGGGGATGAGCAGTTCTTC
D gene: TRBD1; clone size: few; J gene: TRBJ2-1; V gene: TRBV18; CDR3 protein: CASSPGTGGRGSYNEQFF; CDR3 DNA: TGTGCCAGCTCACCCGGGACAGGGGGCCGGGGCTCCTACAATGAGCAGTTCTTC
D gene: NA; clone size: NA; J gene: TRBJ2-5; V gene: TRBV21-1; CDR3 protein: CASSKDCGHQETQYF; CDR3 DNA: TGTGCCAGCAGCAAAGATTGCGGACACCAAGAGACCCAGTACTTC
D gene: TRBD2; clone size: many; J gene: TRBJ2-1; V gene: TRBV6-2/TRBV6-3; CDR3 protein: CASRPGLAGAQFF; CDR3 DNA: TGTGCCAGCAGGCCGGGACTAGCGGGGGCTCAGTTCTTC
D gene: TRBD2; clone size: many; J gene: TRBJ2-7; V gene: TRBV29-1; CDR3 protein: CSVPSGSRNEQYF; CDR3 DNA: TGCAGCGTTCCTAGCGGGAGTAGGAACGAGCAGTACTTC
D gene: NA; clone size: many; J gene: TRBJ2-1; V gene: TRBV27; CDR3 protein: CASSRGTVYYNEQFF; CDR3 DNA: TGTGCCAGCAGTCGCGGGACAGTGTATTACAATGAGCAGTTCTTC
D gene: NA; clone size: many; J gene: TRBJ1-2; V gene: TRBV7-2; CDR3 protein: CASSRRARGSDYGYTF; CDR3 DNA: TGTGCCAGCAGCCGCCGGGCCAGGGGAAGCGACTATGGCTACACCTTC
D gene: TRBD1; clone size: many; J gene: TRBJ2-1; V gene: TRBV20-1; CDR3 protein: CSARGQGAGVREQFF; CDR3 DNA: TGCAGTGCTAGGGGACAGGGGGCCGGAGTTCGTGAGCAGTTCTTC
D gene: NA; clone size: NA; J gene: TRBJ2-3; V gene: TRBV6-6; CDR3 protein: CASGRAGDKSTDTQYF; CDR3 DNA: TGTGCCAGCGGGCGCGCGGGGGACAAAAGCACAGATACGCAGTATTTT
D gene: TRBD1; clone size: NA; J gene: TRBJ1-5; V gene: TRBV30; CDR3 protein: CAWSLQTGSGNQPQHF; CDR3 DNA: TGTGCCTGGAGTCTCCAGACAGGGTCCGGCAATCAGCCCCAGCATTTT
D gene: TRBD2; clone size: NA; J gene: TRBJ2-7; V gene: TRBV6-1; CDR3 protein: CASTGGRPYEQYF; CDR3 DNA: TGTGCCAGCACGGGGGGGCGACCCTACGAGCAGTACTTC
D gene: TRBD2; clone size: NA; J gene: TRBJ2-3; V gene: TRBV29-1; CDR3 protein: CSVDRREKTDTQYF; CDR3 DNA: TGCAGCGTTGATCGGCGGGAGAAGACAGATACGCAGTATTTT
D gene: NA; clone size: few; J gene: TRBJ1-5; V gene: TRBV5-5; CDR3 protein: CASSLFGLDSNQPQHF; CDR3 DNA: TGTGCCAGCAGCTTGTTCGGGCTGGATAGCAATCAGCCCCAGCATTTT
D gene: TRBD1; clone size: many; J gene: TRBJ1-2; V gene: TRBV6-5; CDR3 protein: CASSYRTGNNYGYTF; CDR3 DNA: TGTGCCAGCAGTTACCGGACAGGAAATAACTATGGCTACACCTTC
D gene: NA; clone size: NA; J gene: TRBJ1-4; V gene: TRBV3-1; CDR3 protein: CASSQAPGATNEKLFF; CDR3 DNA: TGTGCCAGCAGCCAAGCCCCGGGTGCAACTAATGAAAAACTGTTTTTT
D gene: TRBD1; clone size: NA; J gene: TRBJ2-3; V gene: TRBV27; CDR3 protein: CASSASGTGATDTQYF; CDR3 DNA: TGTGCCAGCAGTGCCTCCGGGACAGGGGCGACGGATACGCAGTATTTT
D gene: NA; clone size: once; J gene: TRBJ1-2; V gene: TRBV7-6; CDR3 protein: CASSLGPGTRANYGYTF; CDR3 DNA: TGTGCCAGCAGCTTAGGACCGGGAACCCGTGCTAACTATGGCTACACCTTC
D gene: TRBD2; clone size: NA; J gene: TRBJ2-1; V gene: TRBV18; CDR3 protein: CASSPPSLAGVLYNEQFF; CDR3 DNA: TGTGCCAGCTCACCACCATCCTTAGCGGGAGTTCTGTACAATGAGCAGTTCTTC